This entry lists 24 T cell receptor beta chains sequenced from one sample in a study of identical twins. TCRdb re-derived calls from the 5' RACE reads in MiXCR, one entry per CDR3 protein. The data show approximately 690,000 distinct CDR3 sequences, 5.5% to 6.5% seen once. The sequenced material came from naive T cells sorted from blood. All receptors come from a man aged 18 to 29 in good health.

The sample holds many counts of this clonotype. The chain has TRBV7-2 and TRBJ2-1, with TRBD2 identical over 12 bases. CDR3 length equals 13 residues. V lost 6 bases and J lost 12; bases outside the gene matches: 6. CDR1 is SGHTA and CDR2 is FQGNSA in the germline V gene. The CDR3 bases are TGTGCCAGCAGTCGACCGGGACTAGCGGGGCAGTTCTTC. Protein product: CASSRPGLAGQFF. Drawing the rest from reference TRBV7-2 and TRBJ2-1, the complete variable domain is GAGVSQSPSNKVTEKGKDVELRCDPISGHTALYWYRQSLGQGLEFLIYFQGNSAPDKSGLPSDRFSAERTGGSVSTLTIQRTQQEDSAVYLCASSRPGLAGQFFGPGTRLTVL.

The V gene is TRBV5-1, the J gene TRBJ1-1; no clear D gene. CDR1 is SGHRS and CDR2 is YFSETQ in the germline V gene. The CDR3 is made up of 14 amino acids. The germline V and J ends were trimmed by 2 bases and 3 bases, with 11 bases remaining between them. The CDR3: CASSFGLRDTEAFF. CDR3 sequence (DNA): TGCGCCAGCAGCTTCGGTCTGCGGGACACTGAAGCTTTCTTT.

The CDR3 loop is CSARAGWELGGNTIYF. In nucleotides, the CDR3 is TGCAGTGCTAGAGCGGGTTGGGAATTAGGTGGAAACACCATATATTTT. This chain links TRBV20-1 with TRBJ1-3; D unclear. CDR1 is DFQATT and CDR2 is SNEGSKA in the germline V gene (reference sequence). V lost 1 base and J lost 3, with 16 bases in between. The CDR3 runs to 16 residues.

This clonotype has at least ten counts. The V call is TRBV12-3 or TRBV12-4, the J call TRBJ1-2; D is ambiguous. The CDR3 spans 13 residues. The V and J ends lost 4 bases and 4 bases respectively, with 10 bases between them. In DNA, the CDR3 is TGTGCCAGCAGTTCCCGGGCCCCCTATGGCTACACCTTC. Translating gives CASSSRAPYGYTF.

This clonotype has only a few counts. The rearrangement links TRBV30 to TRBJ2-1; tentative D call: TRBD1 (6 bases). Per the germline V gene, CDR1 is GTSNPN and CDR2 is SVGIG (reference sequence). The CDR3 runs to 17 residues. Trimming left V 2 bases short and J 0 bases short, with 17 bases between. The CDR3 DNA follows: TGTGCCTGGAGTCCTAAAACAGGGTCTAGCTCCTACAATGAGCAGTTCTTC. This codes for CAWSPKTGSSSYNEQFF.

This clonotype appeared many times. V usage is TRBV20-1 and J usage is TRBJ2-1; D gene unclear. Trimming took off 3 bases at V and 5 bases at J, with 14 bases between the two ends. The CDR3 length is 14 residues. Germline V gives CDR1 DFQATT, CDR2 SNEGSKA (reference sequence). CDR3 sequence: CSARGYSIDNEQFF. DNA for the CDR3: TGCAGTGCTAGGGGGTACTCCATCGACAATGAGCAGTTCTTC.

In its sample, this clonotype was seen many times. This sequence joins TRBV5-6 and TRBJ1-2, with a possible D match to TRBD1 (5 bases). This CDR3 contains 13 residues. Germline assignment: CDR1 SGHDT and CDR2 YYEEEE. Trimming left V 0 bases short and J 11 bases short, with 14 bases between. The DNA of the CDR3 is TGTGCCAGCAGCTTGGCCAATCGGGGCCGATACACCTTC. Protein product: CASSLANRGRYTF.

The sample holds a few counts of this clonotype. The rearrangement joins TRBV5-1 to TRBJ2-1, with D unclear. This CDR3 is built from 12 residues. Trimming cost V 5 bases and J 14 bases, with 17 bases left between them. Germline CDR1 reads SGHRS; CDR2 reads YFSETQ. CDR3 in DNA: TGCGCCAGCAGGAGTATCGGCAGAACGGAGTTCTTC. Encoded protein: CASRSIGRTEFF.

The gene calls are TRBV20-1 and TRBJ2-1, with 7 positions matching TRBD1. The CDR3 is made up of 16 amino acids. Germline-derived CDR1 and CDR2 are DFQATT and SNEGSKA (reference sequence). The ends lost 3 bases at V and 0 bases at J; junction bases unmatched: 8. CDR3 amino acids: CSARFMTGSSYNEQFF. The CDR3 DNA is TGCAGTGCTAGGTTTATGACAGGGAGCTCCTACAATGAGCAGTTCTTC.

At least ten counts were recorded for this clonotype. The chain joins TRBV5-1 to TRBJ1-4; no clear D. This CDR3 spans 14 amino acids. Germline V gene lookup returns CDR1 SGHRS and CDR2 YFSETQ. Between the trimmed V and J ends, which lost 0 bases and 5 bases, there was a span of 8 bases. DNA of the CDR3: TGCGCCAGCAGCTTGGACATAGAGAATGAAAAACTGTTTTTT. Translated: CASSLDIENEKLFF.

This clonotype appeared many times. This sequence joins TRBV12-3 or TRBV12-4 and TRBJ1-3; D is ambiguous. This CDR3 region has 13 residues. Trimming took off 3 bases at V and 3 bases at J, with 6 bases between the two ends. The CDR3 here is CASSLSIGNTIYF. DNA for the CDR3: TGTGCCAGCAGTTTGAGCATTGGAAACACCATATATTTT.

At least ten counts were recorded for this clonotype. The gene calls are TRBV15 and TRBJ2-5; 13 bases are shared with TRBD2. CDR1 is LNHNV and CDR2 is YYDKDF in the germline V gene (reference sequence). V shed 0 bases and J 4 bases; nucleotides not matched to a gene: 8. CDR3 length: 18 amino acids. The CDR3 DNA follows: TGTGCCACCAGCAGAGAGGCGCAAGGACTAGCGGGAGTAGAGACCCAGTACTTC. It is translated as CATSREAQGLAGVETQYF.

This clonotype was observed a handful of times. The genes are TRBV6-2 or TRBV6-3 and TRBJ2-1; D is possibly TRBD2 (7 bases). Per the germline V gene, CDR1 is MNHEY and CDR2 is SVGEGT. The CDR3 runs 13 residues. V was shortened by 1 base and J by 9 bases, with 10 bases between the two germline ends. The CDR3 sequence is CASSYWGGSEQFF. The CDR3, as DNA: TGTGCCAGCAGTTACTGGGGGGGCAGTGAGCAGTTCTTC.

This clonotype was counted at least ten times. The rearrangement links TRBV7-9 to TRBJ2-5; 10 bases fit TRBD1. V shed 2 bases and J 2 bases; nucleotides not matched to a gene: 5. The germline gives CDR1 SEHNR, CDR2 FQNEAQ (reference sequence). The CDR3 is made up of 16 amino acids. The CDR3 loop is CASSLLGQGIQETQYF. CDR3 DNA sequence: TGTGCCAGCAGCTTATTGGGACAGGGGATACAAGAGACCCAGTACTTC.

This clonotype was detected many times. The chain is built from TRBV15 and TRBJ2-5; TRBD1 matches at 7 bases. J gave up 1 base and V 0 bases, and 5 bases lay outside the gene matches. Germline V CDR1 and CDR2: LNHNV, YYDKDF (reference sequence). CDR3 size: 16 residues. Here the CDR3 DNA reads TGTGCCACCAGCAGAGATGGGACAGCTTTCCAAGAGACCCAGTACTTC. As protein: CATSRDGTAFQETQYF.

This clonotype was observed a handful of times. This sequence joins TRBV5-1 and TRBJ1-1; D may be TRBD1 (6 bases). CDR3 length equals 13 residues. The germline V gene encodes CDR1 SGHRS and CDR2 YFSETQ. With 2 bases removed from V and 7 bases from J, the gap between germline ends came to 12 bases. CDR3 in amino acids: CASSLQGSGEAFF. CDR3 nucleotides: TGCGCCAGCAGCTTACAGGGTTCTGGTGAAGCTTTCTTT.

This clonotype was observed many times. The CDR3 nucleotides are TGTGCCAGCAGTCCCAGACAGGGGGGTCGTGAAAAACTGTTTTTT. Translation: CASSPRQGGREKLFF. The chain combines TRBV12-3 or TRBV12-4 with TRBJ1-4; 9 nucleotides line up with TRBD1. The CDR3 is 15 amino acids. Trimming at V came to 5 bases and at J to 7 bases, leaving 8 bases not matched to a gene.

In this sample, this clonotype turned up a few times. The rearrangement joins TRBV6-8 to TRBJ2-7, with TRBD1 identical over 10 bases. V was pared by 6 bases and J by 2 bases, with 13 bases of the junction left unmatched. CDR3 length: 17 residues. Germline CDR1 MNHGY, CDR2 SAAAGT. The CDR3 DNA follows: TGTGCCAGCAGCTCGCTGGGGCGGACAGGGGGAGCCTACGAGCAGTACGTC. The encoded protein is CASSSLGRTGGAYEQYV.

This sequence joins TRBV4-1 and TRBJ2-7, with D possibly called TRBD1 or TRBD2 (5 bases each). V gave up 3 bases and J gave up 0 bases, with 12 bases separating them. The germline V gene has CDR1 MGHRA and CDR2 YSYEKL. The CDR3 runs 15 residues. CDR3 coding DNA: TGCGCCAGCAGCCAGGAGTGGGACCACTCCTACGAGCAGTACGTC. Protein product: CASSQEWDHSYEQYV.

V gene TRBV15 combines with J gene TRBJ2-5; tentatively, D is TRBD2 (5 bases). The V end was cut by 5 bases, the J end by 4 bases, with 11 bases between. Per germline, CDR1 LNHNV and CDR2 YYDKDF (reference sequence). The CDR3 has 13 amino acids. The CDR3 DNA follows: TGTGCCACCAGCCGAGGCGAGGGAGAGACCCAGTACTTC. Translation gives CATSRGEGETQYF.

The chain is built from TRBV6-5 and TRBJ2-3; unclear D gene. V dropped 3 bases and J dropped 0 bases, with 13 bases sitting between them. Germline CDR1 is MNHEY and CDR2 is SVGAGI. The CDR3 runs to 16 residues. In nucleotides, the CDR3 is TGTGCCAGCAGTTATGGTCTCATAGGTAGCACAGATACGCAGTATTTT. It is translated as CASSYGLIGSTDTQYF.

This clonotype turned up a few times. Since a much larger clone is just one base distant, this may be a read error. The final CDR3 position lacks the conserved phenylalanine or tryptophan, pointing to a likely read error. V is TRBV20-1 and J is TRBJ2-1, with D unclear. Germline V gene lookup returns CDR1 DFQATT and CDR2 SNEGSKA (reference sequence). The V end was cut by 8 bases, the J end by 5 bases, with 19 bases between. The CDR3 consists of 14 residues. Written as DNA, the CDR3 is TGCAGTCACGAAAGGGTTTCGGATGACAATGAGCAGTTCTGC. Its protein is CSHERVSDDNEQFC.

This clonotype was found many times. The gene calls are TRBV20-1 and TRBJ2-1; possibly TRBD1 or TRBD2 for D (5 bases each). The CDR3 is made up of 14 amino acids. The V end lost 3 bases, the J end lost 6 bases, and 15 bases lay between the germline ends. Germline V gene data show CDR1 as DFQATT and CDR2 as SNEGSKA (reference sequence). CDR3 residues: CSARGAGRGNEQFF. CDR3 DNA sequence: TGCAGTGCTAGGGGAGCAGGAAGGGGCAATGAGCAGTTCTTC.

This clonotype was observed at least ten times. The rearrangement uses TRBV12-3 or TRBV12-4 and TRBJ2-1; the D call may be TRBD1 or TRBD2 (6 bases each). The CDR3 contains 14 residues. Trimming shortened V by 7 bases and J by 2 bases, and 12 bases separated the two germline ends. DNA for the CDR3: TGTGCCAGCATCGGGGGCGGGCCCTACAATGAGCAGTTCTTC. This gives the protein CASIGGGPYNEQFF.